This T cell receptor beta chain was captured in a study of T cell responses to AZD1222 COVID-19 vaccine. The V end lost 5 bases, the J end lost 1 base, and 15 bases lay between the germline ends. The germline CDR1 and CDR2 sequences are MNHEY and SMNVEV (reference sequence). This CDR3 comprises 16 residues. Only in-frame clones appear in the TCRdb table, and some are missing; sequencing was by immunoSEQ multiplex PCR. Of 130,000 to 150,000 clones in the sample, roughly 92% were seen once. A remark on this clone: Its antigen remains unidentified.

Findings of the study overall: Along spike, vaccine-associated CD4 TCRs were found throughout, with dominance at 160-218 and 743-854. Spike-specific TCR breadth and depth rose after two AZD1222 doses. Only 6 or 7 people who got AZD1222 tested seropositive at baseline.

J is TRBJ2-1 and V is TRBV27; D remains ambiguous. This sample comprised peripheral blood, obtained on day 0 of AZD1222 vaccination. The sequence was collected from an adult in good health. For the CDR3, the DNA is TGTGCCAGCAGTGGGGTTAAGGATTTTTCCTACAATGAGCAGTTCTTC. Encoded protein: CASSGVKDFSYNEQFF.